This T cell receptor beta chain originates from a study of OX40 agonist ivuxolimab in advanced cancers. Assay used: immunoSEQ multiplex PCR; TCRdb lists only in-frame clones, some missing. The data contain about 67,000 clones, 80% to 90% of them seen just once; the ten biggest clones take up approximately 2%. This clone was counted many times. Its matching antigen is unknown. This CDR3 has 14 residues. The ends were cut back, 1 base at V and 2 bases at J, with 3 bases in the middle. From germline, CDR1 is SGHTA and CDR2 FQGNSA. Study observations and caveats: The study found that CD8+ T cells averaged more expanded clones than CD4+.

This receptor was obtained from an adult with an advanced solid tumor such as melanoma, head and neck, liver or kidney cancer. The chain couples TRBV7-2 to TRBJ2-6, with unresolved D. The sequencing here drew on CD4+ or CD8+ T cells sorted from blood, taken in a trial of the OX40 agonist ivuxolimab. The CDR3 here is CASSLEAGANVLTF. Here the CDR3 DNA reads TGTGCCAGCAGCTTAGAAGCTGGGGCCAACGTCCTGACTTTC.